The 26 T cell receptor beta chains presented below share a single source sample, sequenced in a study of blood T cell repertoires in COVID-19. Sequenced by immunoSEQ multiplex PCR; TCRdb stores in-frame clones only, minus some. Here the sample spans a few hundred thousand clones, approximately 85% being singletons. Sequences were obtained from peripheral blood. These receptors were obtained from a woman in her thirties with acute or convalescent COVID-19.

The DNA of the CDR3 is TGTGCCAGCAGCTTAGGGATGCCCGGACTAGCGGGAGGTTTGGAGACCCAGTACTTC. It specifies CASSLGMPGLAGGLETQYF. The rearrangement uses TRBV11-2 and TRBJ2-5, with 14 bases that match TRBD2. Germline V CDR1 and CDR2: SGHAT, FQNNGV. The CDR3 length is 19 residues. Trimming removed 1 base from V and 5 bases from J; junction bases left unmatched: 12.

The chain links TRBV27 to TRBJ2-7, with a tentative D call TRBD2 (5 bases). This CDR3 spans 13 amino acids. The ends were cut back, 7 bases at V and 1 base at J, with 11 bases in the middle. The germline CDR1 and CDR2 sequences are MNHEY and SMNVEV (reference sequence). The CDR3 DNA follows: TGTGCCAGCACGAGCGGCAATTCCTACGAGCAGTACTTC. Translation: CASTSGNSYEQYF.

This sequence joins TRBV19 and TRBJ2-3; TRBD2 matches at 11 bases. V lost 6 bases and J lost 2; bases outside the gene matches: 22. Germline V gene sequence: CDR1 LNHDA, CDR2 SQIVND (reference sequence). The CDR3 spans 21 residues. CDR3 loop: CASRPRLDLAGGLRYTDTQYF. The DNA for the CDR3 is TGTGCCAGTAGGCCACGCCTGGATCTAGCGGGAGGTCTCAGATACACAGATACGCAGTATTTT.

This sequence joins TRBV15 and TRBJ2-3, with D perhaps TRBD2 (6 bases). V lost 3 bases, J lost 6 bases, and 10 bases lay in between. The V gene's germline CDR1 is LNHNV and CDR2 YYDKDF (reference sequence). CDR3 length equals 13 residues. The CDR3 sequence: CATSSNGGDTQYF. For the CDR3, the DNA is TGTGCCACCAGCAGTAATGGGGGGGATACGCAGTATTTT.

The chain employs TRBV7-6 and TRBJ2-5, with 10 bases fitting TRBD2. The CDR3 is 15 residues long. Germline V gene data show CDR1 as SGHVS and CDR2 as FNYEAQ. The V segment lost 1 base and the J segment 4 bases; nucleotides outside the gene matches: 3. CDR3 region: CASSLGAGGGETQYF. The CDR3, as DNA: TGTGCCAGCAGCTTAGGAGCGGGAGGGGGAGAGACCCAGTACTTC.

The V and J genes are TRBV24-1 and TRBJ2-1; 9 nucleotides match TRBD1. Germline assignment: CDR1 KGHDR and CDR2 SFDVKD. The V gene end was trimmed by 1 base and the J gene end by 6 bases; junction bases not matched to a gene: 6. CDR3 length: 16 amino acids. In DNA, the CDR3 is TGTGCCACCAGTGATTTCACCGGGACAGGGTCCAATGAGCAGTTCTTC. Residues: CATSDFTGTGSNEQFF.

The J gene is TRBJ1-2, the V gene TRBV6-5; 9 nucleotides align to TRBD1. This CDR3 spans 16 amino acids. V gave up 2 bases and J gave up 7 bases; unmatched junction bases: 11. Germline CDR1 reads MNHEY; CDR2 reads SVGAGI. Written as DNA, the CDR3 is TGTGCCAGCAGTTACGGCCGCCCACAGGGGGCGCGTGGCTACACCTTC. Residues: CASSYGRPQGARGYTF.

This chain uses TRBV24-1 with TRBJ2-5, with D possibly TRBD2 on 6 matching bases. This CDR3 is built from 14 residues. Between the trimmed V and J ends, which lost 3 bases and 3 bases, there was a span of 10 bases. From germline, CDR1 is KGHDR and CDR2 SFDVKD. The CDR3 loop is CATSDPGGKETQYF. The CDR3 bases are TGTGCCACCAGTGATCCCGGAGGGAAAGAGACCCAGTACTTC.

This sequence joins TRBV4-1 and TRBJ2-1, with 7 bases aligning to TRBD2. The CDR3 spans 15 residues. Per the germline V gene, CDR1 is MGHRA and CDR2 is YSYEKL. V gave up 0 bases and J gave up 3 bases; unmatched junction bases: 2. CDR3 nucleotide sequence: TGCGCCAGCAGCCAAGAGAGGACTAGCTACAATGAGCAGTTCTTC. Its protein product is CASSQERTSYNEQFF.

The CDR3 reads CASSIPGQFYEQYF. CDR3 nucleotides: TGTGCCAGTAGTATTCCCGGACAGTTCTACGAGCAGTACTTC. The gene calls are TRBV19 and TRBJ2-7; TRBD1 is a possible D gene (6 bases). CDR1 is LNHDA, CDR2 SQIVND, per germline (reference sequence). The CDR3 runs 14 residues. V was clipped by 3 bases and J by 3 bases, with 12 bases between them.

The chain has TRBV11-1 and TRBJ2-1; a weak D match, TRBD2 (5 bases). The CDR3 covers 15 residues. CDR1 SGHAT and CDR2 FQDESV come from the germline V gene (reference sequence). Trimming removed 6 bases from V and 3 bases from J, with 15 bases in between. The CDR3 DNA reads TGTGCCAGCAGGCCTGGTAGCGACCTCTACAATGAGCAGTTCTTC. Its protein product is CASRPGSDLYNEQFF.

This chain joins TRBV7-9 and TRBJ2-1, with a weak D call TRBD1 (5 bases). CDR3 size: 15 residues. V was trimmed by 3 bases and J by 10 bases, leaving 19 bases between them. Per germline, CDR1 SEHNR and CDR2 FQNEAQ (reference sequence). CDR3 DNA: TGTGCCAGCAGCTTCACAGGCAAACAATTAGGGGAGCAGTTCTTC. Translated, it gives CASSFTGKQLGEQFF.

The rearrangement links TRBV5-6 to TRBJ2-7; possibly TRBD2 for D (6 bases). CDR3 length equals 16 residues. V lost 4 bases to trimming and J lost 3 bases, with 20 bases between them. Germline CDR1 and CDR2: SGHDT and YYEEEE. The CDR3 nucleotides read TGTGCCAGCAGCGAATCCGCGCCGGGACTTCTCTACGAGCAGTACTTC. This sequence encodes CASSESAPGLLYEQYF.

This chain uses TRBV7-6 with TRBJ2-2; D may be TRBD2 (7 bases). Between the trimmed V and J ends, which lost 6 bases and 2 bases, there was a span of 13 bases. This CDR3 region has 15 residues. Germline CDR1 SGHVS, CDR2 FNYEAQ. CDR3: CASSKAGTNTGELFF. CDR3 nucleotides: TGTGCCAGCAGTAAAGCGGGGACAAACACCGGGGAGCTGTTTTTT.

V is TRBV5-6 and J is TRBJ1-6; a possible D gene is TRBD1 (5 bases). V was shortened by 2 bases and J by 7 bases, with 10 bases between the two germline ends. CDR3 length equals 14 residues. Germline lookup yields CDR1 SGHDT and CDR2 YYEEEE. The CDR3 DNA reads as TGTGCCAGCAGCTTCGGGGGAGGGAATTCACCCCTCCACTTT. Translated: CASSFGGGNSPLHF.

The rearrangement joins TRBV18 to TRBJ1-5, with D unresolved. CDR1 and CDR2 (germline): KGHSH, LQKENI. The V end was cut by 2 bases, the J end by 5 bases, with 4 bases between. The CDR3 covers 12 residues. CDR3 amino acids: CASSPTDQPQHF. The CDR3 nucleotides read TGTGCCAGCTCACCAACTGATCAGCCCCAGCATTTT.

The V call is TRBV7-2, the J call TRBJ1-5, with D possibly matching TRBD1 (6 bases). The CDR3 sequence is 14 residues long. V lost 5 bases, J lost 7 bases, and 15 bases lay in between. CDR1 is SGHTA and CDR2 is FQGNSA in the germline V gene. CDR3 DNA: TGTGCCAGCAGCCCGGGGACATCCTTACAGCCCCAGCATTTT. This gives the protein CASSPGTSLQPQHF.

The gene calls are TRBV4-3 and TRBJ2-4, with TRBD2 identical over 8 bases. The CDR3 has 16 residues. V dropped 0 bases and J dropped 9; count of bases not matched to a gene: 10. Germline V gives CDR1 LGHNA, CDR2 YSLEER. In nucleotides, the CDR3 is TGCGCCAGCAGCCAAGATCTTGCGGCCGGGGGGGGCATTCAGTACTTC. It is translated as CASSQDLAAGGGIQYF.

The genes are TRBV4-3 and TRBJ1-6, with D perhaps matching TRBD1 (6 bases). The germline V gene has CDR1 LGHNA and CDR2 YSLEER. Trimming pared 0 bases from V and 10 bases from J, leaving 10 bases between. This CDR3 has 14 amino acids. The DNA of the CDR3 is TGCGCCAGCAGCCAAGACAGGGGTAGATCACCCCTCCACTTT. Its protein product is CASSQDRGRSPLHF.

The genes are TRBV11-3 and TRBJ2-5; the match to TRBD2 covers 11 bases. After removal of 4 bases from V and 2 bases from J, the junction contained 3 bases not matched to a gene. Germline V gene data show CDR1 as SGHNT and CDR2 as YENEEA. The CDR3 totals 15 residues. CDR3 sequence: CASSSRTSGQETQYF. The CDR3 nucleotides are TGTGCCAGCAGCTCCAGGACTAGCGGGCAAGAGACCCAGTACTTC.

As to this clone: The junction departs from germline at one end; a sequencing error may be responsible. This chain links TRBV25-1 with TRBJ1-1, with D hard to call. CDR1 MGHDK and CDR2 SYGVNS come from the germline V gene. The CDR3 extends over 10 amino acids. DNA of the CDR3: TGTGCCAGCAGTGAAGTGGTTCTAATTTTT. It codes for CASSEVVLIF. Full variable domain (remainder filled in from reference TRBV25-1 and TRBJ1-1): EADIYQTPRYLVIGTGKKITLECSQTMGHDKMYWYQQDPGMELHLIHYSYGVNSTEKGDLSSESTVSRIRTEHFPLTLESARPSHTSQYLCASSEVVLIFGQGTRLTVV.

This clone appeared a few times. V usage is TRBV15 and J usage is TRBJ2-7; maybe TRBD2 (5 bases). The V and J ends lost 5 bases and 0 bases respectively, with 20 bases between them. CDR1 LNHNV and CDR2 YYDKDF come from the germline V gene (reference sequence). The CDR3 extends over 17 amino acids. The CDR3 DNA reads as TGTGCCACCAGCCCTACCCCGTCCTGGGAGATCTCCTACGAGCAGTACTTC. This codes for CATSPTPSWEISYEQYF.

The chain links TRBV15 to TRBJ1-6; D is ambiguous. Looked up from germline, CDR1 is LNHNV and CDR2 is YYDKDF (reference sequence). With 0 bases removed from V and 5 bases from J, the gap between germline ends came to 11 bases. This CDR3 region has 16 residues. Here the CDR3 reads CATSRDFELNNSPLHF. CDR3 DNA sequence: TGTGCCACCAGCAGAGATTTTGAGTTAAATAATTCACCCCTCCACTTT. Full variable domain (missing parts from reference TRBV15 and TRBJ1-6): DAMVIQNPRYQVTQFGKPVTLSCSQTLNHNVMYWYQQKSSQAPKLLFHYYDKDFNNEADTPDNFQSRRPNTSFCFLDIRSPGLGDTAMYLCATSRDFELNNSPLHFGNGTRLTVT.

V and J are TRBV5-1 and TRBJ1-1; 8 positions match TRBD1. The CDR3 loop spans 16 amino acids. V lost 3 bases, J lost 1 base, and 8 bases stayed unmatched. Germline CDR1 reads SGHRS; CDR2 reads YFSETQ. The DNA of the CDR3 is TGCGCCAGCAGCTATGAGACAGGGGCGGGGAACACTGAAGCTTTCTTT. Translated: CASSYETGAGNTEAFF.

This chain connects TRBV10-1 to TRBJ1-3; 10 nucleotides line up with TRBD1. CDR3 length: 20 amino acids. Germline V CDR1 and CDR2: WNHNN, SYGVQD (reference sequence). Unmatched junction bases numbered 17, after V lost 6 bases and J lost 0 bases. The CDR3 DNA is TGCGCCAGCAGCTTGCCCCCCAGATCGGGACAGGGGTCCTCTGGAAACACCATATATTTT. Its translation is CASSLPPRSGQGSSGNTIYF.

The chain carries TRBV27 and TRBJ1-5; maybe TRBD1 (5 bases). This CDR3 has 15 amino acids. Trimming shortened V by 2 bases and J by 6 bases, and 14 bases separated the two germline ends. CDR1 and CDR2 from the germline V gene are MNHEY and SMNVEV (reference sequence). The CDR3 protein is CASSLGGGTGQPQHF. CDR3 DNA sequence: TGTGCCAGCAGTTTAGGGGGGGGAACGGGTCAGCCCCAGCATTTT.